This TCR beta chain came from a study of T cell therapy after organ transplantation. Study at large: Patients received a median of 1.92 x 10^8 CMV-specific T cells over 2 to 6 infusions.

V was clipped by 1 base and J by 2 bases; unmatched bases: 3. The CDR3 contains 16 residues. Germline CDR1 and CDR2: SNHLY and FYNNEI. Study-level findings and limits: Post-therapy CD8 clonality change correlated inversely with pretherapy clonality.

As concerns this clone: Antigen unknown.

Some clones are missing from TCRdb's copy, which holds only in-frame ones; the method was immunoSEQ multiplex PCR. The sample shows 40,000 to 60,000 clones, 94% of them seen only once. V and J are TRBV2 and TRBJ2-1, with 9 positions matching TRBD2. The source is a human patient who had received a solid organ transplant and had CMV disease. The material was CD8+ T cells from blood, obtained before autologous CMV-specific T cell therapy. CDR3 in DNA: TGTGCCAGCAGTGAAGTAGCGGGAGATCCCTACAATGAGCAGTTCTTC. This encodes CASSEVAGDPYNEQFF. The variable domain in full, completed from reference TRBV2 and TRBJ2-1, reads EPEVTQTPSHQVTQMGQEVILRCVPISNHLYFYWYRQILGQKVEFLVSFYNNEISEKSEIFDDQFSVERPDGSNFTLKIRSTKLEDSAMYFCASSEVAGDPYNEQFFGPGTRLTVL.